A single TCR beta chain is shown here with its context. This CDR3 contains 16 residues. The V and J ends lost 6 bases and 6 bases, in that order; junction bases with no gene match: 14. Germline loops: CDR1 SEHNR, CDR2 FQNEAQ (reference sequence). The data originate from a study of blood T cell repertoires in COVID-19. Whole-study context: Sites across the United States, Italy and Spain contributed samples from acute and convalescent COVID-19.

In the original processing: Amplified reference gene primers provided the basis for estimating nucleated cell counts. Here immunoSEQ multiplex PCR was the method, and the copy in TCRdb shows in-frame clones only, minus some. Clone size and the V and J calls come from that table; the DNA yielded D and trimming. The data contain roughly 200,000 clones, about 90% of them seen just once; the ten biggest clones take up about 1.6%. This chain uses TRBV7-9 with TRBJ2-1; TRBD1 aligns across 7 bases. The sequence derives from a man between 18 and 29 years old with active or convalescent COVID-19. The source material was peripheral blood. CDR3 coding DNA: TGTGCCAGCAGACATGAAAGTGGGTCAGGGGGCAATGAGCAGTTCTTC. This gives the protein CASRHESGSGGNEQFF.